The 26 T cell receptor beta chains below all came from one sample that was sequenced in a study of blood T cell repertoires in COVID-19. The method was immunoSEQ multiplex PCR; TCRdb's version includes in-frame clones alone and lacks a portion of them. The table includes fewer than 120,000 clones, roughly 80% detected once. The sequenced sample was peripheral blood. These receptors all come from a woman in her sixties with acute or convalescent COVID-19.

J is TRBJ2-4 and V is TRBV5-5; weak D call: TRBD1 (6 bases). Germline CDR1 reads SGHKS; CDR2 reads YYEKEE (reference sequence). V was shortened by 4 bases and J by 1 base, with 15 bases between the two germline ends. The CDR3 sequence is 16 residues long. The CDR3 DNA reads TGTGCCAGCAGCCCAACCCCAGGGGAGGCCAAAAACATTCAGTACTTC. Its translation: CASSPTPGEAKNIQYF.

This chain links TRBV7-2 with TRBJ1-1; 8 bases are a match to TRBD1. Germline V gene lookup returns CDR1 SGHTA and CDR2 FQGNSA. The CDR3 totals 11 residues. The CDR3 here is CSSRGLTEAFF. The CDR3 DNA is TGTTCTTCCAGGGGGCTCACTGAAGCTTTCTTT.

V gene TRBV7-3 combines with J gene TRBJ1-2; the match to TRBD1 covers 7 bases. Germline V CDR1 and CDR2: SGHTA, FQGTGA. With V trimmed by 5 bases and J by 5 bases, 8 bases remained unmatched. CDR3 length: 14 residues. CDR3: CASSPRGEKYGYTF. The CDR3 nucleotides read TGTGCCAGCAGCCCCAGGGGGGAAAAATATGGCTACACCTTC.

The V and J genes are TRBV27 and TRBJ2-2; no clear D gene. Germline CDR1 and CDR2: MNHEY and SMNVEV (reference sequence). The CDR3 runs 15 residues. The germline V and J ends were trimmed by 0 bases and 1 base, with 6 bases remaining between them. The CDR3: CASSLSGRNTGELFF. DNA for the CDR3: TGTGCCAGCAGTTTATCTGGCAGGAACACCGGGGAGCTGTTTTTT.

Note on this clone: This same CDR3 is encoded by further DNA sequences in the sample. This sequence joins TRBV7-2 and TRBJ1-6; D is uncertain. The CDR3 is made up of 14 amino acids. Trimming shortened V by 4 bases and J by 4 bases, and 8 bases separated the two germline ends. CDR1 is SGHTA, CDR2 FQGNSA, per germline. The CDR3 here is CASSSGVYNSPLHF. CDR3 coding DNA: TGTGCCAGCAGCTCCGGGGTTTATAATTCACCCCTCCACTTT.

The genes are TRBV27 and TRBJ2-7, with 7 nucleotides matching TRBD1. Germline values: CDR1 MNHEY, CDR2 SMNVEV (reference sequence). The V and J ends lost 6 bases and 6 bases, in that order; junction bases with no gene match: 5. The CDR3 has 12 amino acids. The CDR3 region is CASSPTGVEQYF. DNA for the CDR3: TGTGCCAGCAGCCCCACAGGGGTCGAGCAGTACTTC.

The chain employs TRBV11-3 and TRBJ2-7; TRBD1 matches at 8 bases. CDR1 SGHNT and CDR2 YENEEA come from the germline V gene. This CDR3 region has 14 residues. V gave up 4 bases and J gave up 4 bases; unmatched junction bases: 6. As DNA, the CDR3 is TGTGCCAGCAGCTCTCCGGGACAGGTTTACGAGCAGTACTTC. The encoded protein is CASSSPGQVYEQYF.

The CDR3 loop is CASSLAVSYNEQFF. CDR3 nucleotide sequence: TGTGCCAGCAGCTTAGCCGTCTCCTACAATGAGCAGTTCTTC. This rearrangement joins TRBV11-3 to TRBJ2-1; D is ambiguous. Germline V lookup: CDR1 SGHNT, CDR2 YENEEA. Trimming took off 1 base at V and 0 bases at J, with 4 bases between the two ends. This CDR3 is 14 amino acids long.

This chain links TRBV18 with TRBJ1-2, with a tentative D call TRBD1 (5 bases). CDR1 KGHSH and CDR2 LQKENI come from the germline V gene. The CDR3 length is 13 residues. V was shortened by 4 bases and J by 8 bases, with 14 bases between the two germline ends. The CDR3, as DNA: TGTGCCAGCTCACTATCCGACAGTTTAGGCTACACCTTC. This gives the protein CASSLSDSLGYTF.

The chain employs TRBV27 and TRBJ1-1; perhaps TRBD1 as D (5 bases). Germline V gives CDR1 MNHEY, CDR2 SMNVEV (reference sequence). V was shortened by 6 bases and J by 2 bases, with 13 bases between the two germline ends. This CDR3 is built from 14 residues. CDR3 sequence: CASSYMRGNTEAFF. CDR3 DNA sequence: TGTGCCAGCAGCTATATGCGGGGCAACACTGAAGCTTTCTTT.

The V call is TRBV6-5, the J call TRBJ2-5, with a weak D call TRBD2 (7 bases). CDR1 and CDR2 from the germline V gene are MNHEY and SVGAGI. The CDR3 consists of 14 residues. Deletions cut 2 bases from V and 5 bases from J, with 12 bases between. CDR3 in amino acids: CASSYGGGAETQYF. The CDR3 DNA reads as TGTGCCAGCAGTTACGGGGGGGGCGCGGAGACCCAGTACTTC.

The chain links TRBV21-1 to TRBJ1-1; the table's D call of TRBD1 was not tested on the DNA. TRBV21-1 is flagged as a pseudogene. CDR3 length equals 15 residues. The DNA for the CDR3 is TGTGCCAGCAGCGTCAATAGTCAGGGGAACACTGAAGCTTTCTTT. This encodes CASSVNSQGNTEAFF.

The chain has TRBV6-5 and TRBJ2-1; no clear D. V was shortened by 2 bases and J by 9 bases, with 5 bases between the two germline ends. The CDR3 is made up of 11 amino acids. Germline V lookup: CDR1 MNHEY, CDR2 SVGAGI. The CDR3 DNA is TGTGCCAGCAGTTACGGAGTTGAGCAGTTCTTC. It specifies CASSYGVEQFF.

The chain couples TRBV7-6 to TRBJ2-7; TRBD1 agrees at 7 bases. CDR1 and CDR2 (germline): SGHVS, FNYEAQ. V gave up 5 bases and J gave up 2 bases; unmatched junction bases: 9. The CDR3 loop spans 15 amino acids. DNA of the CDR3: TGTGCCAGCAGCCCCCGGACAGGCGGCACCTACGAGCAGTACTTC. Translation: CASSPRTGGTYEQYF.

The V gene is TRBV5-1, the J gene TRBJ1-2; the D is unclear. This CDR3 spans 13 amino acids. Trimming pared 0 bases from V and 5 bases from J, leaving 8 bases between. Germline CDR1 is SGHRS and CDR2 is YFSETQ. CDR3 nucleotide sequence: TGCGCCAGCAGCTTGGGGCAGACATATGGCTACACCTTC. It yields the protein CASSLGQTYGYTF. The full variable domain, its missing parts supplied by reference TRBV5-1 and TRBJ1-2, is KAGVTQTPRYLIKTRGQQVTLSCSPISGHRSVSWYQQTPGQGLQFLFEYFSETQRNKGNFPGRFSGRQFSNSRSEMNVSTLELGDSALYLCASSLGQTYGYTFGSGTRLTVV.

The V gene is TRBV28, the J gene TRBJ2-3, with D possibly matching TRBD1 (5 bases). The CDR3 length is 15 residues. Trimming stripped 3 bases from V and 0 bases from J, with 10 bases between. CDR1 is MDHEN, CDR2 SYDVKM, per germline. The CDR3, as DNA: TGTGCCAGCAGTTTGGTTGGGGCCAGCACAGATACGCAGTATTTT. This translates into CASSLVGASTDTQYF.

The chain combines TRBV7-2 with TRBJ1-2, with a possible D match to TRBD1 (5 bases). From germline, CDR1 is SGHTA and CDR2 FQGNSA. The CDR3 runs 12 residues. With 4 bases removed from V and 7 bases from J, the gap between germline ends came to 10 bases. Written as DNA, the CDR3 is TGTGCCAGCAGCTCTGGGGGGGGTGGCTACACCTTC. It is translated as CASSSGGGGYTF.

In the case of this clone: At the DNA level, this CDR3 is encoded by other sequences in the same sample as well. The chain links TRBV5-1 to TRBJ2-3; D might be TRBD2 (5 bases). The germline V gene encodes CDR1 SGHRS and CDR2 YFSETQ. The CDR3 consists of 15 residues. V shed 1 base and J shed 0 bases, with 9 bases lying between them. The CDR3 sequence: CASSLLPGSTDTQYF. The CDR3 nucleotides read TGCGCCAGCAGCTTGTTACCGGGGAGCACAGATACGCAGTATTTT.

The genes are TRBV4-2 and TRBJ2-2; perhaps TRBD1 as D (5 bases). Trimming took off 0 bases at V and 0 bases at J, with 11 bases between the two ends. CDR1 and CDR2 from the germline V gene are LGHNA and YNFKEQ. The CDR3 runs to 17 residues. In DNA, the CDR3 is TGTGCCAGCAGCCAAGATGAAGACAGAGCGAACACCGGGGAGCTGTTTTTT. It specifies CASSQDEDRANTGELFF.

The V and J genes are TRBV3-1 (or the pseudogene TRBV3-2) and TRBJ2-1; 9 bases align to TRBD1. The germline CDR1 and CDR2 sequences are LGHDT and YNNKEL (reference sequence). The CDR3 covers 11 residues. With V trimmed by 3 bases and J by 16 bases, 4 bases remained unmatched. The CDR3 reads CASSQGQGVFF. The CDR3, as DNA: TGTGCCAGCAGCCAGGGACAGGGAGTTTTCTTC.

The chain is built from TRBV7-8 and TRBJ2-7; possibly TRBD1 for D (5 bases). The CDR3 contains 15 residues. The germline V gene encodes CDR1 SGHVS and CDR2 FQNEAQ. Trimming shortened V by 1 base and J by 4 bases, and 14 bases separated the two germline ends. CDR3 region: CASSLVSRKGYEQYF. The CDR3 nucleotides read TGTGCCAGCAGCTTAGTGTCCCGCAAGGGGTACGAGCAGTACTTC.

The chain links TRBV4-3 to TRBJ1-2, with D perhaps TRBD1 (5 bases). Trimming removed 1 base at V and 4 bases at J, with 13 bases between. Looked up from germline, CDR1 is LGHNA and CDR2 is YSLEER. The CDR3 consists of 15 residues. The CDR3 is CASSQVGTNLYGYTF. DNA for the CDR3: TGCGCCAGCAGCCAAGTGGGGACTAACCTCTATGGCTACACCTTC.

The chain uses TRBV4-1 and TRBJ1-1; 7 bases match TRBD1. CDR1 is MGHRA, CDR2 YSYEKL, per germline. The trim removed 4 bases at V and 5 bases at J, leaving 10 bases unmatched. The CDR3 consists of 15 residues. This CDR3 reads CASSPLTGAQTEAFF. The CDR3 nucleotides read TGCGCCAGCAGCCCCCTAACAGGGGCACAGACTGAAGCTTTCTTT.

This rearrangement joins TRBV30 to TRBJ1-6; D gene ambiguous. This CDR3 contains 13 residues. The germline CDR1 and CDR2 sequences are GTSNPN and SVGIG (reference sequence). Between the trimmed V and J ends, which lost 2 bases and 8 bases, there was a span of 10 bases. The CDR3 DNA is TGTGCCTGGAGTTTATTTCCCTATTCACCCCTCCACTTT. Amino acids: CAWSLFPYSPLHF.

V and J are TRBV30 and TRBJ2-4, with a possible D match to TRBD1 (6 bases). V shed 2 bases and J shed 2 bases, with 7 bases lying between them. Germline CDR1 is GTSNPN and CDR2 is SVGIG (reference sequence). The length of the CDR3 is 13 residues. The CDR3 DNA is TGTGCCTGGAGTACAGGGACCAAAAACATTCAGTACTTC. Translation gives CAWSTGTKNIQYF. The full variable domain, its missing parts supplied by reference TRBV30 and TRBJ2-4, is SQTIHQWPATLVQPVGSPLSLECTVEGTSNPNLYWYRQAAGRGLQLLFYSVGIGQISSEVPQNLSASRPQDRQFILSSKKLLLSDSGFYLCAWSTGTKNIQYFGAGTRLSVL.

This chain links TRBV19 with TRBJ1-3; 10 bases fit TRBD1. Unmatched junction bases numbered 2, after V lost 8 bases and J lost 4 bases. The germline gives CDR1 LNHDA, CDR2 SQIVND (reference sequence). The CDR3 is 13 residues long. The DNA for the CDR3 is TGTGCCAGTGGGACAGGGGCCGGAAACACCATATATTTT. It specifies CASGTGAGNTIYF.